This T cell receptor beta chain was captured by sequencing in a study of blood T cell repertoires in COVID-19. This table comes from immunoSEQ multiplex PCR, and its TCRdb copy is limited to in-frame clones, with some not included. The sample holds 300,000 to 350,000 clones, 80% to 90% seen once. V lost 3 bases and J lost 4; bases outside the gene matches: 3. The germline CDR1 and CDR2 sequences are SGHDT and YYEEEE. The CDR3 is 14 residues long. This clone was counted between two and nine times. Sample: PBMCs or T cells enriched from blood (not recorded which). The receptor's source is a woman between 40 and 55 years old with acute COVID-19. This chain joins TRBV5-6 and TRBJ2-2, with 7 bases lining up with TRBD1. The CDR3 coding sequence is TGTGCCAGCAGCTGGGACAGATCCACCGGGGAGCTGTTTTTT. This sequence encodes CASSWDRSTGELFF.